This T cell receptor beta chain was identified during a study of blood T cell repertoires in COVID-19. Study in general: Sample material is recorded as cDNA or gDNA derived from T cells, B-cell-depleted T cells, or PBMCs.

Followed longitudinally, the Seattle patients had been enrolled during active infection. Sequencing was performed with immunoSEQ multiplex PCR; in TCRdb, only in-frame clones are kept and a portion is missing. The table includes 300,000 or so clones, approximately 89% detected once. Per the germline V gene, CDR1 is LGHDT and CDR2 is YNNKEL (reference sequence). This CDR3 is 16 amino acids long. Trimming removed 2 bases at V and 0 bases at J, with 10 bases between. The sequenced sample consisted of peripheral blood. The chain couples TRBV3-1 (or the pseudogene TRBV3-2) to TRBJ1-4; no reliable D call. The TCR originated in a woman younger than 45 with COVID-19, enrolled during active disease. The CDR3 loop is CASSQFLFSTNEKLFF. For the CDR3, the DNA is TGTGCCAGCAGCCAATTTCTATTCTCAACTAATGAAAAACTGTTTTTT.